This record looks at one TCR beta chain sequence and its context. Per the original data handling: Counts of nucleated cells, estimated from reference gene primer amplification, were obtained. Measured with immunoSEQ multiplex PCR; TCRdb has only the in-frame clones, and not every one. That table gives V, J and clone size, and the DNA gave D and trimming. This sample has under 75,000 clones, with 92% found just once. This sample stems from a study of blood T cell repertoires in COVID-19. Across the study: The origin of the acute and convalescent COVID-19 samples was the United States, Italy and Spain.

Per the germline V gene, CDR1 is KGHSH and CDR2 is LQKENI. The CDR3 runs 14 residues. V lost 3 bases to trimming and J lost 2 bases; unmatched junction nucleotides: 4. The clonotype was recovered from a man between 50 and 59 years old with active COVID-19. The sequenced sample was peripheral blood. The V call is TRBV18, the J call TRBJ2-7; 7 positions match TRBD1. CDR3 in amino acids: CASSPGQLPYEQYF. CDR3 bases: TGTGCCAGCTCACCGGGACAGCTCCCCTACGAGCAGTACTTC. The whole variable domain, filled in from reference TRBV18 and TRBJ2-7, reads NAGVMQNPRHLVRRRGQEARLRCSPMKGHSHVYWYRQLPEEGLKFMVYLQKENIIDESGMPKERFSAEFPKEGPSILRIQQVVRGDSAAYFCASSPGQLPYEQYFGPGTRLTVT.